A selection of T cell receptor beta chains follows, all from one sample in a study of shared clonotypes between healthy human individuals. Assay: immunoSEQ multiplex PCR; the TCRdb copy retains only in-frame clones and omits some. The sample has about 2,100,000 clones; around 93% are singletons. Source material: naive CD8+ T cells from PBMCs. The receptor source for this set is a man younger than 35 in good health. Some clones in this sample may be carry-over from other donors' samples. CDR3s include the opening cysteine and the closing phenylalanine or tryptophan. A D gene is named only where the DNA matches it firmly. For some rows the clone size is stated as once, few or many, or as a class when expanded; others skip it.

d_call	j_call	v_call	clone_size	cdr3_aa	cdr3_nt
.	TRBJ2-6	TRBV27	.	CASSLIPGANVLTF	TGTGCCAGCAGTTTAATCCCTGGGGCCAACGTCCTGACTTTC
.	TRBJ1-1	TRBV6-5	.	CASSNRSWGTEAFF	TGTGCCAGCAGCAACAGGTCCTGGGGCACTGAAGCTTTCTTT
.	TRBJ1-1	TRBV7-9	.	CASSFSPEAFF	TGTGCCAGCAGCTTCTCCCCTGAAGCTTTCTTT
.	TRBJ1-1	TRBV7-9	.	CASSLGRVGTEAFF	TGTGCCAGCAGCTTAGGCCGGGTAGGGACTGAAGCTTTCTTT
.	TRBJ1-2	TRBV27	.	CASSSQDSHGYTF	TGTGCCAGCAGTTCACAGGATTCCCATGGCTACACCTTC
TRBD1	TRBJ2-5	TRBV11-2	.	CASSPTGVRETQYF	TGTGCCAGCAGCCCCACAGGGGTGAGAGAGACCCAGTACTTC
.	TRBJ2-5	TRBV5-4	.	CASSPRLPGETQYF	TGTGCCAGCAGCCCCCGCCTCCCGGGAGAGACCCAGTACTTC
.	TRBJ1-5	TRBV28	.	CASSLFGENSNQPQHF	TGTGCCAGCAGTTTATTTGGGGAGAATAGCAATCAGCCCCAGCATTTT
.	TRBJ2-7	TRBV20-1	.	CSARADYEQYF	TGCAGTGCTAGAGCCGACTACGAGCAGTACTTC
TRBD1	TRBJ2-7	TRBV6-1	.	CASSERLAPRTGNSYEQYF	TGTGCCAGCAGTGAAAGGCTCGCACCCCGGACAGGGAACTCCTACGAGCAGTACTTC
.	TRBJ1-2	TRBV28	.	CASSATETDNYGYTF	TGTGCCAGCAGCGCCACCGAGACAGATAACTATGGCTACACCTTC
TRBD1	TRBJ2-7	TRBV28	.	CASSPTDRVIFYEQYF	TGTGCCAGCAGTCCGACAGACAGGGTCATCTTTTACGAGCAGTACTTC
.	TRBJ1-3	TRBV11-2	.	CASSLGGGSSNTIYF	TGTGCCAGCAGCTTAGGGGGGGGCTCAAGCAACACCATATATTTT
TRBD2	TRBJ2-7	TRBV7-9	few	CASSPGGAGPYEQYF	TGTGCCAGCAGCCCCGGGGGGGCCGGTCCCTACGAGCAGTACTTC
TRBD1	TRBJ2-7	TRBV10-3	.	CAISDPGTGPYEQYF	TGTGCCATCAGTGACCCCGGGACAGGGCCCTACGAGCAGTACTTC
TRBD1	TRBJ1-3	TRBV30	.	CACPTGGLGNTIYF	TGTGCCTGCCCGACAGGGGGACTTGGAAACACCATATATTTT
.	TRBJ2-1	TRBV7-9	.	CASSQGAGWSSYNEQFF	TGTGCCAGCAGCCAAGGGGCGGGTTGGAGCTCCTACAATGAGCAGTTCTTC
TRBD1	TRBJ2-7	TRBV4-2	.	CASSLQGEPEGTYEQYF	TGTGCCAGCAGCCTCCAGGGGGAGCCCGAAGGAACCTACGAGCAGTACTTC
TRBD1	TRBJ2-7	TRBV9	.	CASSVGVSGTGGHYEQYF	TGTGCCAGCAGCGTAGGGGTTTCTGGGACAGGCGGACACTACGAGCAGTACTTC
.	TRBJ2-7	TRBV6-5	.	CASSLGRNSYEQYF	TGTGCCAGCAGCTTGGGACGGAACTCCTACGAGCAGTACTTC
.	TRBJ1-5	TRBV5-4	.	CASSFSGSNQPQHF	TGTGCCAGCAGCTTTTCCGGGAGCAATCAGCCCCAGCATTTT
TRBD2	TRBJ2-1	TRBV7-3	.	CASSLGGRDYEQFF	TGTGCCAGCAGCTTAGGCGGGAGGGACTATGAGCAGTTCTTC
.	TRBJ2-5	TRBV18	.	CASSPPSWYQETQYF	TGTGCCAGCTCACCACCCTCCTGGTACCAAGAGACCCAGTACTTC
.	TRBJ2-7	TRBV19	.	CASSARDSPYEQYF	TGTGCCAGTAGTGCCCGGGACTCCCCCTACGAGCAGTACTTC
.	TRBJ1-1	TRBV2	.	CASSFSRALVTEAFF	TGTGCCAGCAGTTTTAGTCGGGCTCTTGTGACTGAAGCTTTCTTT
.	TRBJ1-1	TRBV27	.	CASSLQARNTEAFF	TGTGCCAGCAGTTTACAGGCCAGGAACACTGAAGCTTTCTTT
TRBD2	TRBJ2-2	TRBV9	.	CASSALAGGSGELFF	TGTGCCAGCAGCGCGCTAGCGGGAGGGTCCGGGGAGCTGTTTTTT
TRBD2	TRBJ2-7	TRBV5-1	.	CASSPSGGRPLGEQYF	TGCGCCAGCAGCCCCTCTGGCGGGAGGCCTCTCGGCGAGCAGTACTTC
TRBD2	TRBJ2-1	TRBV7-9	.	CASSLRSGSLYNEQFF	TGTGCCAGCAGCTTACGTAGCGGGTCCCTATACAATGAGCAGTTCTTC
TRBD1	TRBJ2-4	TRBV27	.	CASSRQGGKNIQYF	TGTGCCAGCAGCCGACAGGGGGGCAAAAACATTCAGTACTTC
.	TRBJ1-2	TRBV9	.	CASSEDGSWTQNGYTF	TGTGCCAGCAGCGAAGACGGATCGTGGACTCAGAATGGCTACACCTTC
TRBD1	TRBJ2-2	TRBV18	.	CASSTSPGTVNTGELFF	TGTGCCAGCTCAACCTCACCCGGGACAGTGAACACCGGGGAGCTGTTTTTT
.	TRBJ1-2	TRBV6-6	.	CASFKGDYGYTF	TGTGCCAGCTTTAAAGGCGACTATGGCTACACCTTC
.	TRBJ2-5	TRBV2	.	CASSHGTRSLETQYF	TGTGCCAGCAGTCACGGGACCCGTTCCCTGGAGACCCAGTACTTC
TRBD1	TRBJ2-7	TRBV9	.	CASSTRTGSYEQYF	TGTGCCAGCAGCACGCGGACAGGTTCCTACGAGCAGTACTTC
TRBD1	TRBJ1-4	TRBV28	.	CASSPWDRGGEKLFF	TGTGCCAGCAGTCCCTGGGACAGGGGTGGTGAAAAACTGTTTTTT
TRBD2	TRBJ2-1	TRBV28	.	CASSLGWGGAYNEQFF	TGTGCCAGCAGTTTGGGTTGGGGAGGGGCTTACAATGAGCAGTTCTTC
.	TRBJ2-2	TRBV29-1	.	CSATQGGGTGELFF	TGCAGTGCGACTCAGGGAGGAGGGACCGGGGAGCTGTTTTTT
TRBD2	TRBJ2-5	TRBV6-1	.	CASSEAKREVTETQYF	TGTGCCAGCAGTGAAGCTAAGCGGGAGGTCACGGAGACCCAGTACTTC
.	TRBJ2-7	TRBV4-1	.	CASSQGGGEGLYEQYF	TGCGCCAGCAGCCAGGGGGGCGGGGAGGGACTCTACGAGCAGTACTTC
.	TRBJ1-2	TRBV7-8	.	CASSLGRQYGYTF	TGTGCCAGCAGCTTAGGTAGGCAGTATGGCTACACCTTC